These 12 T cell receptor beta chains were sequenced from one sample in a study of PD-L1 blockade in urothelial cancer. The assay was immunoSEQ multiplex PCR, and TCRdb's table has in-frame clones only and misses some. The sample includes about 130,000 clones, approximately 84% seen only once; the top ten take roughly 3.2%. Time point defined: pretreatment peripheral blood. The sample here was PBMCs, taken around atezolizumab (anti-PD-L1) treatment. The receptors here all came from a man aged 45-65 years with urothelial cancer.

The rearrangement joins TRBV5-6 to TRBJ1-5, with 10 bases identical to TRBD1. Germline V CDR1 and CDR2: SGHDT, YYEEEE. There are 16 residues in the CDR3. With V trimmed by 1 base and J by 3 bases, 4 bases remained unmatched. Here the CDR3 reads CASSLRGTGVNQPQHF. As DNA, the CDR3 is TGTGCCAGCAGCTTGCGTGGGACAGGGGTCAATCAGCCCCAGCATTTT.

The count of this clone is one. The chain carries TRBV7-8 and TRBJ1-3; the D gene is possibly TRBD1 (5 bases). This CDR3 spans 14 amino acids. V was trimmed by 5 bases and J by 4 bases, leaving 12 bases between them. Germline CDR1 reads SGHVS; CDR2 reads FQNEAQ. This CDR3 is CASSRRGGGNTIYF. CDR3 coding DNA: TGTGCCAGCAGCCGGCGGGGGGGAGGAAACACCATATATTTT.

V usage is TRBV30 and J usage is TRBJ1-2, with 7 bases matching TRBD1. Germline CDR1 reads GTSNPN; CDR2 reads SVGIG (reference sequence). V gave up 2 bases and J gave up 4 bases; unmatched junction bases: 7. The CDR3 length is 14 residues. The CDR3 protein is CAWSPKGTAYGYTF. CDR3 nucleotide sequence: TGTGCCTGGAGTCCCAAAGGGACAGCCTATGGCTACACCTTC. The whole variable domain, remainder taken from reference TRBV30 and TRBJ1-2, is SQTIHQWPATLVQPVGSPLSLECTVEGTSNPNLYWYRQAAGRGLQLLFYSVGIGQISSEVPQNLSASRPQDRQFILSSKKLLLSDSGFYLCAWSPKGTAYGYTFGSGTRLTVV.

V is TRBV5-1 and J is TRBJ2-7, with 13 nucleotides matching TRBD2. Germline lookup yields CDR1 SGHRS and CDR2 YFSETQ. Trimming cost V 0 bases and J 6 bases; bases outside gene matches: 12. CDR3 length: 18 amino acids. For the CDR3, the DNA is TGCGCCAGCAGCTTGGGGGCCGCGACTAGCGGGAGGAGGTCCGAGCAGTACTTC. Translation gives CASSLGAATSGRRSEQYF.

The rearrangement links TRBV6-1 to TRBJ1-6; the D gene is possibly TRBD1 (5 bases). The CDR3 spans 13 residues. Looked up from germline, CDR1 is MNHNS and CDR2 is SASEGT. Deletions cut 6 bases from V and 5 bases from J, with 8 bases between. The DNA of the CDR3 is TGTGCCAGCAGCTCGACAGATAATTCACCCCTCCACTTT. Protein: CASSSTDNSPLHF.

V is TRBV7-3 and J is TRBJ2-1; 13 bases match TRBD2. Germline V CDR1 and CDR2: SGHTA, FQGTGA. This CDR3 is 16 amino acids long. The J segment lost 7 bases and the V segment lost 5 bases, leaving 8 bases of the junction unmatched. The CDR3 bases are TGTGCCAGCAGCCAAATGGGACTAGCGGGAACTAATGAGCAGTTCTTC. Translating it yields CASSQMGLAGTNEQFF. Variable domain in full (rest from reference TRBV7-3 and TRBJ2-1): GAGVSQTPSNKVTEKGKYVELRCDPISGHTALYWYRQSLGQGPEFLIYFQGTGAADDSGLPNDRFFAVRPEGSVSTLKIQRTERGDSAVYLCASSQMGLAGTNEQFFGPGTRLTVL.

This chain joins TRBV6-1 and TRBJ1-2; 7 bases are shared with TRBD1. The germline V gene encodes CDR1 MNHNS and CDR2 SASEGT. CDR3 length: 13 amino acids. J gave up 8 bases and V 5 bases, and 8 bases lay outside the gene matches. CDR3 sequence reads: CASSLDRVGGYTF. In nucleotides, the CDR3 is TGTGCCAGCAGTCTAGACAGGGTTGGCGGCTACACCTTC.

This chain joins TRBV28 and TRBJ2-6, with 11 bases that match TRBD2. The V and J ends lost 4 bases and 12 bases, in that order; junction bases with no gene match: 11. Germline V CDR1 and CDR2: MDHEN, SYDVKM. The CDR3 loop spans 16 amino acids. The chain's CDR3 is CASSSLRLAGSSVLTF. CDR3 DNA sequence: TGTGCCAGCAGTTCCCTCCGACTAGCGGGGTCGAGCGTCCTGACTTTC.

The chain has TRBV7-9 and TRBJ1-2; D might be TRBD1 (5 bases). CDR1 and CDR2 from the germline V gene are SEHNR and FQNEAQ (reference sequence). The V end lost 1 base, the J end lost 4 bases, and 10 bases lay between the germline ends. The CDR3 consists of 14 residues. The CDR3 DNA is TGTGCCAGCAGCTTAGTAGGGGTGACCTATGGCTACACCTTC. Its protein product is CASSLVGVTYGYTF.

The rearrangement uses TRBV11-3 and TRBJ2-2; 10 nucleotides agree with TRBD2. This CDR3 has 17 residues. The ends lost 5 bases at V and 4 bases at J; junction bases unmatched: 10. The germline gives CDR1 SGHNT, CDR2 YENEEA. As DNA, the CDR3 is TGTGCCAGCAGCCTCGCTAGCGGGAGACGCGGCACCGGGGAGCTGTTTTTT. Translation: CASSLASGRRGTGELFF.

The chain has TRBV11-3 and TRBJ1-1; D uncertain. Germline CDR1 and CDR2: SGHNT and YENEEA. This CDR3 has 13 residues. Trimming removed 3 bases from V and 7 bases from J, with 12 bases in between. The CDR3: CASSFREGSEAFF. The CDR3 bases are TGTGCCAGCAGCTTCCGCGAAGGGAGTGAAGCTTTCTTT.

The J gene is TRBJ1-2, the V gene TRBV19; possible D gene TRBD1, 6 bases. The germline gives CDR1 LNHDA, CDR2 SQIVND (reference sequence). Deletions cut 8 bases from V and 0 bases from J, with 13 bases between. The CDR3 covers 14 residues. CDR3 nucleotide sequence: TGTGCCAGTCATCAGGGGCGAGCTAACTATGGCTACACCTTC. This sequence encodes CASHQGRANYGYTF.